The source of this T cell receptor beta chain is a study of cytomegalovirus exposure and HLA in healthy donors. The CDR3 length is 16 residues. J lost 1 base, V lost 7 bases, and 5 bases had no gene match. Germline CDR1 reads MGHDK; CDR2 reads SYGVNS. It was with 60 Vbeta and 13 Jbeta primers that the PCR ran. The repertoire was sequenced with immunoSEQ multiplex PCR; TCRdb's copy has only in-frame clones and lacks some. This sample has some 69,000 clones, with roughly two thirds found just once. A single count supports this clone. The clonotype comes from a male donor in good health and CMV-seropositive. The chain uses TRBV25-1 and TRBJ2-6; TRBD1 agrees at 9 bases. The sequencing sample was made of PBMCs. The CDR3 DNA reads TGTGCCAGCAACAGGGGGCAGTTATCTGGGGCCAACGTCCTGACTTTC. Protein: CASNRGQLSGANVLTF.